This T cell receptor beta chain was profiled in a study of T cell responses to AZD1222 COVID-19 vaccine. Profiling relied on immunoSEQ multiplex PCR, and the TCRdb table lists in-frame clones only, not all of them. This table holds more than 100,000 clones, about 88% found once. J lost 4 bases, V lost 7 bases, and 10 bases had no gene match. The CDR3 covers 16 residues. Germline lookup yields CDR1 SGHNT and CDR2 YENEEA. Sequencing used peripheral blood, obtained on day 0 of AZD1222 vaccination. The clonotype comes from an adult in good health. The rearrangement links TRBV11-3 to TRBJ2-2; the match to TRBD1 covers 9 bases. Here the CDR3 DNA reads TGTGCCAGCACCCTCGGGGGACAGGGTTCCACCGGGGAGCTGTTTTTT. Protein product: CASTLGGQGSTGELFF.